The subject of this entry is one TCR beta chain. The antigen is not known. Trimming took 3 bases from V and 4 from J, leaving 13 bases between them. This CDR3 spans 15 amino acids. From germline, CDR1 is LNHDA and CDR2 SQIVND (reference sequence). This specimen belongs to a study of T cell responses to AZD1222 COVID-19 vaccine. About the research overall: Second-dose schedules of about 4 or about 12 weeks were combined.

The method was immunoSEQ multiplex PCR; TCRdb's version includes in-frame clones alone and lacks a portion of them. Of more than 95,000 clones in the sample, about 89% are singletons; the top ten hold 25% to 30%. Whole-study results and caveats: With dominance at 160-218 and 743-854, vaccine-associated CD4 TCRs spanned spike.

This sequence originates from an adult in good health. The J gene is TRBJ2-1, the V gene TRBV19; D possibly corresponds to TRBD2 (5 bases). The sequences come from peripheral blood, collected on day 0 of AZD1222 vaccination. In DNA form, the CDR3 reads TGTGCCAGTAGTATTCGGGAAAACCTATACAATGAGCAGTTCTTC. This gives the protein CASSIRENLYNEQFF.